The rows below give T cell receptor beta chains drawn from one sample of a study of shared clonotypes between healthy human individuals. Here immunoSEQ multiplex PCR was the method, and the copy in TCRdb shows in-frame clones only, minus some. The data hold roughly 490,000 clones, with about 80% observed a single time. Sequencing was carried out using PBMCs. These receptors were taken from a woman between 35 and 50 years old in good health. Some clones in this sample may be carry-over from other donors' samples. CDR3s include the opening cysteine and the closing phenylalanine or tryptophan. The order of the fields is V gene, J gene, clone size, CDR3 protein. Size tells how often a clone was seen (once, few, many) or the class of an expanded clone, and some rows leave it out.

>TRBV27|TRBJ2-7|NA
CASSFSSGMGEQYF
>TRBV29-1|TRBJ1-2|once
CSVVGVGYGYTF
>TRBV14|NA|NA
CASSLDRGSSYEQYF
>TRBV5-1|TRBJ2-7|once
CASKANIAGASSYEQYF
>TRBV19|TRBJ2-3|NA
CASSTNGGGWQASTDTQYF
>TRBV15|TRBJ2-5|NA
CATSRGLAGTQETQYF
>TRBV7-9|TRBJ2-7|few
CASSNGQGAYEQYF
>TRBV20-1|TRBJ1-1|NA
CSAARGGAFF
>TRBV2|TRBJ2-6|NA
CATRGRSGANVLTF
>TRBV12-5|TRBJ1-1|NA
CASGTDSSEAFF
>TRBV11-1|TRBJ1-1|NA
CASSPDRVMNTEAFF
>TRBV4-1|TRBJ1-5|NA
CASSQDRGIGQPQHF
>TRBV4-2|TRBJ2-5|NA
CASSQDLSETQYF
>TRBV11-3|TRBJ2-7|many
CASSFLRYSPYEQYF
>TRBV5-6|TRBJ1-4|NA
CASSLAGREKLFF
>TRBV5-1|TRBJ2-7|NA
CASSLAADYEQYF
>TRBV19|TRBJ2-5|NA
CASSRRQGVGETQYF
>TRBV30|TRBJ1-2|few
CAWDQGSNYGYTF
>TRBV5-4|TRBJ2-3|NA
CASSLGGSSADTQYF
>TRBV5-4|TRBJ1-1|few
CASSDPRVGNTEAFF
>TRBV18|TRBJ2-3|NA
CASSPPVGGGTDTQYF
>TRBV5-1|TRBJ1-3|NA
CASSLGSTGFSGNTIYF
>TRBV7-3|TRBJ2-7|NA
CASSGSLEQYF
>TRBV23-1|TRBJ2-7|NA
CASSPWGDGYEQYF
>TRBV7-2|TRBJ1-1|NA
CASSLQGEGTEAFF
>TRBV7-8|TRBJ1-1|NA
CASSPRRDSVNTEAFF
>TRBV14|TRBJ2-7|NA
CAIRGGILEQYF
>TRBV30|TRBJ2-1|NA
CAWTNGPGLAGGEQFF
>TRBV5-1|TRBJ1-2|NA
CASSLGTGEGYTF
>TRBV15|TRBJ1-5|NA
CATSPTGDRGNQPQHF
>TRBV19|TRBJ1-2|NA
CASSIGRANYGYTF
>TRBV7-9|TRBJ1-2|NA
CASSSDTNYGYTF
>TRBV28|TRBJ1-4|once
CASSPYRGHEKLFF
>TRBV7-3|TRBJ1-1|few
CASSLAGKNTEAFF
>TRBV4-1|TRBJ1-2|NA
CASSQDGGRAIGGYTF
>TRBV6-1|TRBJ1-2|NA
CASSELQLYGYTF